Listed here are 30 T cell receptor beta chains from one sample, sequenced in a study of T cell responses to AZD1222 COVID-19 vaccine (dated by TCRdb to 2020 to 2022). Receptor libraries were prepared by the immunoSEQ multiplex PCR assay. TCRdb's version of the immuneACCESS table is confined to in-frame rearrangements and falls short of the full clone set. An unresolved V gene accounts for under half of the shortfall where checked; the remainder is of unknown origin. This sample comprises about 120,000 clones, more than 75% of them detected only once. The ten biggest clones cover just under 10% of the sample. The time point label here, explained by the study, means: baseline before first vaccination. Sequences were derived from peripheral blood, sampled on day 0 of AZD1222 vaccination. Receptor source: an adult in good health.

This clone was observed at least ten times. V gene TRBV15 combines with J gene TRBJ2-4; D possibly matches TRBD1 or TRBD2 (5 bases each). This CDR3 has 17 residues. The germline V and J ends were trimmed by 3 bases and 7 bases, with 22 bases remaining between them. The germline CDR1 and CDR2 sequences are LNHNV and YYDKDF (reference sequence). As DNA, the CDR3 is TGTGCCACCAGCAGGGAGGCCCCGATACAGGTGGTCAACATTCAGTACTTC. Residues: CATSREAPIQVVNIQYF.

V and J are TRBV29-1 and TRBJ1-1, with D perhaps TRBD1 (5 bases). The CDR3 totals 14 residues. Trimming pared 1 base from V and 0 bases from J, leaving 9 bases between. Germline V gene data show CDR1 as SQVTM and CDR2 as ANQGSEA. The CDR3 region has the DNA TGCAGCGTTGAAGTTGACAGTATGAACACTGAAGCTTTCTTT. Its translation is CSVEVDSMNTEAFF.

The chain joins TRBV5-5 to TRBJ2-7; TRBD2 matches 9 bases. CDR3 length: 17 amino acids. The V segment lost 1 base and the J segment 5 bases; nucleotides outside the gene matches: 13. Per germline, CDR1 SGHKS and CDR2 YYEKEE (reference sequence). The DNA for the CDR3 is TGTGCCAGCAGCTTGCAGCACAGCGGGGGGTGGTTCCACGAGCAGTACTTC. This translates into CASSLQHSGGWFHEQYF.

This chain uses TRBV27 with TRBJ2-7, with 10 bases that match TRBD1. This CDR3 has 14 residues. Germline trimming cut 4 bases from V and 6 bases from J; bases unmatched to any gene: 6. From germline, CDR1 is MNHEY and CDR2 SMNVEV (reference sequence). The CDR3 nucleotides read TGTGCCAGCAGTTGGCGGACAGGGGGACGCGAGCAGTACTTC. This encodes CASSWRTGGREQYF.

The V call is TRBV11-2, the J call TRBJ2-7; D might be TRBD2 (6 bases). CDR3 size: 14 residues. Germline V gene sequence: CDR1 SGHAT, CDR2 FQNNGV. Trimming removed 5 bases from V and 3 bases from J, with 14 bases in between. Written as DNA, the CDR3 is TGTGCCAGCAGCCCGCGGGGAAATTTCTACGAGCAGTACTTC. It codes for CASSPRGNFYEQYF.

The DNA for the CDR3 is TGTGCCAGCAGCTCAGGACTAGCGGGGATCAATGAGCAGTTCTTC. Its protein product is CASSSGLAGINEQFF. This chain joins TRBV7-9 and TRBJ2-1, with TRBD2 matching 12 bases. The CDR3 sequence is 15 residues long. Germline lookup yields CDR1 SEHNR and CDR2 FQNEAQ (reference sequence). V shed 4 bases and J 6 bases; nucleotides not matched to a gene: 4.

The genes are TRBV19 and TRBJ2-2; no clear D. Germline values: CDR1 LNHDA, CDR2 SQIVND (reference sequence). Trimming removed 9 bases at V and 5 bases at J, with 13 bases between. The CDR3 has 13 residues. Written as DNA, the CDR3 is TGTGCCAGCGGCCATGGGCAGACCGGGGAGCTGTTTTTT. Encoded protein: CASGHGQTGELFF. The full variable domain, rest sourced from reference TRBV19 and TRBJ2-2, is DGGITQSPKYLFRKEGQNVTLSCEQNLNHDAMYWYRQDPGQGLRLIYYSQIVNDFQKGDIAEGYSVSREKKESFPLTVTSAQKNPTAFYLCASGHGQTGELFFGEGSRLTVL.

The rearrangement links TRBV9 to TRBJ2-1; D unclear. Germline lookup yields CDR1 SGDLS and CDR2 YYNGEE. Trimming took 4 bases from V and 2 from J, leaving 16 bases between them. The CDR3 length is 16 residues. In nucleotides, the CDR3 is TGTGCCAGCAGCCCTCGACCAAATTATCCCTACAATGAGCAGTTCTTC. This sequence encodes CASSPRPNYPYNEQFF. The full variable domain, completed using reference TRBV9 and TRBJ2-1, is DSGVTQTPKHLITATGQRVTLRCSPRSGDLSVYWYQQSLDQGLQFLIQYYNGEERAKGNILERFSAQQFPDLHSELNLSSLELGDSALYFCASSPRPNYPYNEQFFGPGTRLTVL.

The chain links TRBV27 to TRBJ1-5; unclear D gene. This CDR3 spans 10 amino acids. Germline lookup yields CDR1 MNHEY and CDR2 SMNVEV (reference sequence). The V gene lost 10 bases and the J gene lost 9 bases, with 10 bases spanning the gap. The chain's CDR3 is CATDPRPQHF. The DNA of the CDR3 is TGTGCCACCGACCCCCGGCCCCAGCATTTT.

The gene calls are TRBV13 and TRBJ1-1, with D hard to call. The CDR3 spans 13 residues. In germline, CDR1 is PRHDT, CDR2 FYEKMQ (reference sequence). Trimming took 1 base from V and 1 from J, leaving 4 bases between them. DNA for the CDR3: TGTGCCAGCAGCTTAGAAGGGAACACTGAAGCTTTCTTT. As protein: CASSLEGNTEAFF.

The chain recombines TRBV7-9 with TRBJ1-3, with D possibly being TRBD1 (5 bases). From germline, CDR1 is SEHNR and CDR2 FQNEAQ (reference sequence). Trimming shortened V by 2 bases and J by 0 bases, and 5 bases separated the two germline ends. This CDR3 is built from 14 residues. The CDR3: CASSLQGSGNTIYF. DNA for the CDR3: TGTGCCAGCAGCTTACAGGGCTCTGGAAACACCATATATTTT.

The chain employs TRBV21-1 and TRBJ1-1. TRBV21-1 is tagged as a pseudogene. The CDR3 covers 17 residues. The CDR3 sequence: CASSKVDLNEMNTEAFF. The CDR3 region has the DNA TGTGCCAGCAGCAAAGTTGATCTGAATGAAATGAACACTGAAGCTTTCTTT.

The V call is TRBV19, the J call TRBJ2-2; 12 bases align to TRBD1. The germline CDR1 and CDR2 sequences are LNHDA and SQIVND (reference sequence). CDR3 length: 16 residues. J gave up 5 bases and V 6 bases, and 7 bases lay outside the gene matches. The chain's CDR3 is CASRIGTGGATGELFF. CDR3 bases: TGTGCCAGTAGAATTGGGACAGGGGGCGCAACCGGGGAGCTGTTTTTT. The full variable domain, with the rest looked up from reference TRBV19 and TRBJ2-2, is DGGITQSPKYLFRKEGQNVTLSCEQNLNHDAMYWYRQDPGQGLRLIYYSQIVNDFQKGDIAEGYSVSREKKESFPLTVTSAQKNPTAFYLCASRIGTGGATGELFFGEGSRLTVL.

The chain uses TRBV5-1 and TRBJ1-5; no clear D. Trimming pared 0 bases from V and 2 bases from J, leaving 3 bases between. Germline V gene lookup returns CDR1 SGHRS and CDR2 YFSETQ. This CDR3 has 13 amino acids. In DNA, the CDR3 is TGCGCCAGCAGCTTGGATGGCAATCAGCCCCAGCATTTT. It specifies CASSLDGNQPQHF. The variable domain in full, completed from reference TRBV5-1 and TRBJ1-5, reads KAGVTQTPRYLIKTRGQQVTLSCSPISGHRSVSWYQQTPGQGLQFLFEYFSETQRNKGNFPGRFSGRQFSNSRSEMNVSTLELGDSALYLCASSLDGNQPQHFGDGTRLSIL.

The gene calls are TRBV7-6 and TRBJ1-2; perhaps TRBD1 as D (6 bases). The CDR3 totals 17 residues. CDR1 is SGHVS and CDR2 is FNYEAQ in the germline V gene. Trimming stripped 5 bases from V and 0 bases from J, with 19 bases between. In DNA, the CDR3 is TGTGCCAGCAGCGGTTTATCCGGGGGCTTGGCTAACTATGGCTACACCTTC. Translating it yields CASSGLSGGLANYGYTF.

This clone was picked up a small number of times. V usage is TRBV28 and J usage is TRBJ2-7; D gene unclear. V lost 4 bases and J 4 bases, leaving 8 bases between the germline ends. Looked up from germline, CDR1 is MDHEN and CDR2 is SYDVKM. CDR3 length: 12 amino acids. CDR3 bases: TGTGCCAGCAGTTCCCCCAATTACGAGCAGTACTTC. It is translated as CASSSPNYEQYF.

V gene TRBV7-8 combines with J gene TRBJ2-7; the D gene could be TRBD1 or TRBD2 (5 bases each). The CDR3 has 15 amino acids. The germline V gene has CDR1 SGHVS and CDR2 FQNEAQ. Trimming shortened V by 3 bases and J by 6 bases, and 18 bases separated the two germline ends. This chain's CDR3 is CASSLVFGSGGEQYF. CDR3 coding DNA: TGTGCCAGCAGCTTGGTGTTCGGATCTGGGGGCGAGCAGTACTTC.

This clone was counted a few times. The chain is built from TRBV9 and TRBJ2-3; TRBD1 agrees at 12 bases. V lost 2 bases to trimming and J lost 2 bases; unmatched junction nucleotides: 9. This CDR3 is built from 18 residues. Germline CDR1 and CDR2: SGDLS and YYNGEE. CDR3 in DNA: TGTGCCAGCAGCGTGGGGACAGGGGGCTTCTTAACCACAGATACGCAGTATTTT. Protein: CASSVGTGGFLTTDTQYF.

This chain links TRBV2 with TRBJ1-2; the D is unclear. CDR1 and CDR2 from the germline V gene are SNHLY and FYNNEI. V lost 5 bases and J 3 bases, leaving 7 bases between the germline ends. This CDR3 has 12 amino acids. Here the CDR3 reads CASSSRDYGYTF. In nucleotides, the CDR3 is TGTGCCAGCAGTTCCCGGGACTATGGCTACACCTTC.

This clone was recorded once. V is TRBV27 and J is TRBJ2-1; D might be TRBD1 or TRBD2, each matching 5 bases. From germline, CDR1 is MNHEY and CDR2 SMNVEV (reference sequence). The CDR3 consists of 14 residues. V lost 5 bases and J lost 0, with 8 bases in between. CDR3 nucleotides: TGTGCCAGCAGTCCAGGGAGCTCCTACAATGAGCAGTTCTTC. Translated: CASSPGSSYNEQFF.

The chain combines TRBV27 with TRBJ1-2; no definite D call. The CDR3 consists of 14 residues. Germline CDR1 reads MNHEY; CDR2 reads SMNVEV (reference sequence). V lost 9 bases, J lost 2 bases, and 16 bases lay in between. In DNA, the CDR3 is TGTGCCAGTGCCGAGGTGCCATTGAACTATGGCTACACCTTC. This encodes CASAEVPLNYGYTF.

The DNA for the CDR3 is TGTGCCAGCAGCTTAGGGCAGGGTGATTACGAGCAGTACTTC. Translation gives CASSLGQGDYEQYF. V and J are TRBV11-3 and TRBJ2-7, with D tentatively TRBD1 (5 bases). The CDR3 has 14 residues. CDR1 and CDR2 from the germline V gene are SGHNT and YENEEA. Trimming stripped 1 base from V and 4 bases from J, with 11 bases between. Supplemented by reference TRBV11-3 and TRBJ2-7, the full variable domain reads EAGVVQSPRYKIIEKKQPVAFWCNPISGHNTLYWYLQNLGQGPELLIRYENEEAVDDSQLPKDRFSAERLKGVDSTLKIQPAELGDSAVYLCASSLGQGDYEQYFGPGTRLTVT.

This clone came up once. The rearrangement joins TRBV7-2 to TRBJ1-2; D unresolved. This CDR3 has 15 residues. Germline V lookup: CDR1 SGHTA, CDR2 FQGNSA. Trimming took off 1 base at V and 3 bases at J, with 12 bases between the two ends. The DNA of the CDR3 is TGTGCCAGCAGCTTAGGTGCGTCGCGGCACTATGGCTACACCTTC. Protein sequence: CASSLGASRHYGYTF.

The chain employs TRBV4-1 and TRBJ2-2; TRBD2 matches at 8 bases. With V trimmed by 4 bases and J by 7 bases, 11 bases remained unmatched. The CDR3 runs to 16 residues. Germline lookup yields CDR1 MGHRA and CDR2 YSYEKL. The CDR3 DNA follows: TGCGCCAGCAGCCGCCGAGCGTCCAGCGGGGGCGGGGAGCTGTTTTTT. Translated, it gives CASSRRASSGGGELFF.

The rearrangement joins TRBV11-3 to TRBJ2-7; 13 bases agree with TRBD2. V gave up 5 bases and J gave up 2 bases; unmatched junction bases: 3. Germline V gene data show CDR1 as SGHNT and CDR2 as YENEEA. There are 15 residues in the CDR3. The CDR3 region is CASSQGLAGTYEQYF. The CDR3 nucleotides read TGTGCCAGCAGCCAGGGACTAGCGGGGACCTACGAGCAGTACTTC.

This sequence joins TRBV19 and TRBJ2-7; the D call may be TRBD1 or TRBD2 (6 bases each). The length of the CDR3 is 19 residues. V shed 9 bases and J shed 0 bases, with 30 bases lying between them. The germline CDR1 and CDR2 sequences are LNHDA and SQIVND (reference sequence). The CDR3 spells CARTHMRGFSGPSSYEQYF. CDR3 nucleotides: TGTGCCAGAACCCACATGAGGGGGTTTAGCGGACCGAGCTCCTACGAGCAGTACTTC.

V is TRBV6-5 and J is TRBJ1-1; D might be TRBD1 (6 bases). The germline CDR1 and CDR2 sequences are MNHEY and SVGAGI. The CDR3 covers 12 residues. Trimming removed 8 bases from V and 10 bases from J, with 17 bases in between. CDR3 in amino acids: CASFQSRTAAFF. The CDR3 bases are TGTGCCAGCTTCCAATCTCGGACAGCAGCTTTCTTT.

The chain combines TRBV18 with TRBJ1-2; TRBD1 matches at 10 bases. The V gene's germline CDR1 is KGHSH and CDR2 LQKENI. This CDR3 spans 14 amino acids. The J segment lost 8 bases and the V segment lost 5 bases, leaving 8 bases of the junction unmatched. CDR3 residues: CASSTDRGIYGYTF. CDR3 DNA sequence: TGTGCCAGCTCAACGGACAGGGGGATCTACGGCTACACCTTC.

CDR3 loop: CASRGQGYTGELFF. DNA of the CDR3: TGTGCCAGCCGGGGACAGGGGTACACCGGGGAGCTGTTTTTT. This sequence joins TRBV7-8 and TRBJ2-2, with 10 positions matching TRBD1. The CDR3 runs 14 residues. CDR1 and CDR2 from the germline V gene are SGHVS and FQNEAQ. V lost 8 bases and J lost 3; bases outside the gene matches: 3.

V gene TRBV12-3 or TRBV12-4 combines with J gene TRBJ1-1; TRBD1 matches at 7 bases. V shed 5 bases, J shed 4 bases, and the junction held 4 bases outside the gene matches. This CDR3 has 13 amino acids. The CDR3 coding sequence is TGTGCCAGCAGTCTTGAGGGGGCCACTGAAGCTTTCTTT. Translating gives CASSLEGATEAFF.